This paragraph covers one TCR beta chain sequence. What it recognizes is unknown. The data stem from a study of T cell responses to AZD1222 COVID-19 vaccine. Study results and caveats: A reported finding is that nearly half of spike-specific TCRs target unmutated variant regions. In a largely white British group with more females than males, clonal diversity was possibly underestimated. Only 5 or 6 individuals given AZD1222 were seropositive at baseline.

V was clipped by 2 bases and J by 1 base, with 11 bases between them. Germline values: CDR1 WSHSY, CDR2 SAAADI. This CDR3 has 15 amino acids. The assay was immunoSEQ multiplex PCR, and TCRdb's table has in-frame clones only and misses some. The sample includes about 140,000 clones, 90% of them seen just once. Recipients boosted at about 4 weeks or about 12 weeks are pooled. The source of this sequence is an adult who received the AZD1222 COVID-19 vaccine. This specimen was peripheral blood, taken 28 days after the second AZD1222 dose. This chain connects TRBV10-2 to TRBJ2-5, with D possibly matching TRBD1 (6 bases). CDR3 DNA: TGCGCCAGCAGTGAGCAAGGGACAAGCCAAGAGACCCAGTACTTC. This encodes CASSEQGTSQETQYF.